This T cell receptor beta chain comes out of a study of cytomegalovirus exposure and HLA in healthy donors. Study results and limitations: Excluded were some V segments that proved indistinguishable, including TRBV6-2 and TRBV6-3. According to the study, around 160 TCR beta chains were cytomegalovirus-associated.

Note on this clone: Antigen: not known.

Germline assignment: CDR1 SEHNR and CDR2 FQNEAQ (reference sequence). CDR3 length: 14 residues. V was pared by 6 bases and J by 4 bases, with 15 bases between. This PCR relied on a set of 60 Vbeta primers and 13 Jbeta primers. The data were produced by immunoSEQ multiplex PCR, yet TCRdb's version contains in-frame clones alone and is incomplete. The sample carries 95,000 to 100,000 clones, 60% to 85% recorded once. The V call is TRBV7-9, the J call TRBJ1-2; D remains ambiguous. Source material: PBMCs. The TCR comes from a man between 45 and 60 years old in good health and CMV-seronegative. CDR3 bases: TGTGCCAGCAGGCGTAATACAGATCTCTATGGCTACACCTTC. This codes for CASRRNTDLYGYTF.